Reported below is one T cell receptor (beta chain). As yet, its antigen is unknown. The data originate from a study of blood T cells in healthy people across ages. Overall study context: Capture via template switching afforded approximately one barcoded beta molecule per two T cells. Study-wide findings and caveats: Unsorted PBMCs blocked a conclusive comparison of naive and antigen-experienced cells.

Germline CDR1 and CDR2: ENHRY and SYGVKD. The CDR3 is 15 amino acids. V trimming: 9 bases; J trimming: 0 bases; junction bases outside the gene matches: 7. It was with a sample-barcoded 5' primer and a J-beta primer mix that a second PCR of about 6 to 12 cycles was run. Template switching added a 12-random-nucleotide identifier to every cDNA molecule. One entry per CDR3 protein, called by TCRdb with MiXCR from the 5' RACE reads. The sample yields 800,000 to 950,000 distinct CDR3 sequences, about 44% seen once. This rearrangement joins TRBV10-3 to TRBJ2-3; TRBD2 matches at 9 bases. The sample consisted of blood. The sequence derives from a man aged 25 to 40 in good health. The CDR3 here is CAIWGGGVSTDTQYF. In DNA form, the CDR3 reads TGTGCCATTTGGGGCGGGGGGGTTAGCACAGATACGCAGTATTTT.